The clone carrying this TCR beta chain was seen ten or more times. Its cognate antigen is unknown. From roughly 390 ng of RNA, a library with molecular barcoded alpha/delta and beta/gamma adaptors was made. TCRdb reprocessed the reads via MiXCR and lists one record per CDR3 protein. The sample holds over 50,000 distinct CDR3 sequences, roughly 18% seen once. The record originates from a study of read filtering for tumor transcriptome and immune sequencing. Study observations and caveats: Single-read clonotypes: about 82% of IR-seq clonotypes (around 3.5% of reads), more than 70% of RNA-seq clonotypes (under 50% of reads). Without single-read clonotypes, shared clonotype proportions correlated more between IR-seq and RNA-seq.

Trimming removed 5 bases from V and 0 bases from J, with 12 bases in between. Germline V lookup: CDR1 SGDLS, CDR2 YYNGEE. CDR3 length: 15 amino acids. The sample consisted of a population of CD138-negative cells sorted from bone marrow. The chain is built from TRBV9 and TRBJ2-1; possibly TRBD2 for D (6 bases). This sequence was found in a donor aged 40 or older with multiple myeloma. In nucleotides, the CDR3 is TGTGCCAGCAGAGGGGAGGCGAGCTCCTACAATGAGCAGTTCTTC. This encodes CASRGEASSYNEQFF.